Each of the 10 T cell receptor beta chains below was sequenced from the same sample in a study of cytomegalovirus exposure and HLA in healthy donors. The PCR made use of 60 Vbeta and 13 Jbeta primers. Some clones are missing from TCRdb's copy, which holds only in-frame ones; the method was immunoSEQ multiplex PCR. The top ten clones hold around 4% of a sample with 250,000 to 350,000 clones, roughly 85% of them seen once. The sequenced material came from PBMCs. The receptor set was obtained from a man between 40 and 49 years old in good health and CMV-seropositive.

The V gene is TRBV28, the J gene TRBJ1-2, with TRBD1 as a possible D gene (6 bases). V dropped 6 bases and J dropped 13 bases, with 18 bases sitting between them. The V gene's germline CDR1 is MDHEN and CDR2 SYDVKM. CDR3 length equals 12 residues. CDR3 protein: CASSLDSLQVTF. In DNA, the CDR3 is TGTGCCAGCAGCCTGGACAGCCTTCAGGTCACCTTC.

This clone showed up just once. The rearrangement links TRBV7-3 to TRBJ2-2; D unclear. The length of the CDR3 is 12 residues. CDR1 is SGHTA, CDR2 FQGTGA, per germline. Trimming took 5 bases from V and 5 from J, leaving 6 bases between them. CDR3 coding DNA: TGTGCCAGCAGCCCGTTTACCGGGGAGCTGTTTTTT. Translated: CASSPFTGELFF.

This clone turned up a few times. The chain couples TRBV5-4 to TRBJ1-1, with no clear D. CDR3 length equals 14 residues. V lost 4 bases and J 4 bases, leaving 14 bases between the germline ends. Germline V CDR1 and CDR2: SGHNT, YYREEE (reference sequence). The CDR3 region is CASSARWRGTEAFF. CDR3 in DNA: TGTGCCAGCAGCGCACGGTGGAGAGGCACTGAAGCTTTCTTT. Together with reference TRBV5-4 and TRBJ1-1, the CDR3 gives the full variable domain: ETGVTQSPTHLIKTRGQQVTLRCSSQSGHNTVSWYQQALGQGPQFIFQYYREEENGRGNFPPRFSGLQFPNYSSELNVNALELDDSALYLCASSARWRGTEAFFGQGTRLTVV.

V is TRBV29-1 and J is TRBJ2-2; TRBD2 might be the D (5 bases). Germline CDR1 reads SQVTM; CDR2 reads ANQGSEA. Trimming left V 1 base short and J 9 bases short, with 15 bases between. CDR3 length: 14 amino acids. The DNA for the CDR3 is TGCAGCGTTGAAGCGACTACTAGTCCCCGGGAGCTGTTTTTT. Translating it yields CSVEATTSPRELFF.

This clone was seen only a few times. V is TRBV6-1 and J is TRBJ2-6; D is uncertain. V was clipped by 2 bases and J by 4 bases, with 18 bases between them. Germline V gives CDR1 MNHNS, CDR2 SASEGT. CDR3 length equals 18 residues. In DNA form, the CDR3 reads TGTGCCAGCAGTGAAAGGTCAGGCTTGATGGCCGGGGCCAACGTCCTGACTTTC. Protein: CASSERSGLMAGANVLTF.

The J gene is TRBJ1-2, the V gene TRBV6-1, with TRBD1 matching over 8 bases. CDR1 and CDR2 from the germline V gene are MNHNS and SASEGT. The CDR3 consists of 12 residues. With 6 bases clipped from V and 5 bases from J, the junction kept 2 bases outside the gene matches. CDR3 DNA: TGTGCCAGCAGAAGGGACAGGTATGGCTACACCTTC. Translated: CASRRDRYGYTF.

The CDR3: CASSPGNSYEQYF. CDR3 DNA sequence: TGTGCCAGCAGCCCAGGGAACTCCTACGAGCAGTACTTC. The gene calls are TRBV7-3 and TRBJ2-5; tentative D call: TRBD1 (5 bases). The assigned J gene may be wrong: the sequence end matches TRBJ2-7 better. The CDR3 is 13 residues long. Germline CDR1 is SGHTA and CDR2 is FQGTGA.

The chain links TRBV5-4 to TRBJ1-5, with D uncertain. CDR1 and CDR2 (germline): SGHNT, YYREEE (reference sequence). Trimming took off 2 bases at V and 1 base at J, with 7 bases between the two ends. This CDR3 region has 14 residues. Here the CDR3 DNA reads TGTGCCAGCAGCTTTGAGGGAAGCAATCAGCCCCAGCATTTT. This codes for CASSFEGSNQPQHF.

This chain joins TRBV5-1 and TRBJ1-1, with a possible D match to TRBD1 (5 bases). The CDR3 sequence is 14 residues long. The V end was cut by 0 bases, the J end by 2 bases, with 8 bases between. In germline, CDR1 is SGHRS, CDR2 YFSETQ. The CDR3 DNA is TGCGCCAGCAGCTTGGAGACAGTAAACACTGAAGCTTTCTTT. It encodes CASSLETVNTEAFF.

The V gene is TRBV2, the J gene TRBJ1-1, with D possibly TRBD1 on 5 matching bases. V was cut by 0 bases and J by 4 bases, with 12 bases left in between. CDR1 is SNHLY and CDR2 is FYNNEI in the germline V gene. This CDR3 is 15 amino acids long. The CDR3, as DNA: TGTGCCAGCAGTGAAGCGGGGTTAAGGGGCACTGAAGCTTTCTTT. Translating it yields CASSEAGLRGTEAFF.